The clone carrying this T cell receptor (beta chain) was seen ten or more times. Its antigen is undetermined. The record originates from a study of response to subunit inactivated influenza vaccine. Study conclusions and caveats: A suggestion made by the authors is that each seasonal influenza vaccination recruits few new T cells.

TCRdb independently ran MiXCR on the RT-PCR reads; one entry per CDR3 protein. The repertoire holds fewer than 700,000 distinct CDR3 sequences, approximately 12% seen once, with roughly 14% in the top ten. This TCR was sampled from a man aged 45-65 years who received an inactivated influenza vaccine. The source was PBMCs from blood, collected 40 to 50 days after vaccination.

The CDR3 nucleotides read TGTGCCAGCAGTTCGCGACTAGTGAATTCACCCCTCCACTTT. Translated: CASSSRLVNSPLHF. The chain is built from TRBV12-3 or TRBV12-4 and TRBJ1-6, with D hard to call. The V end lost 4 bases, the J end lost 7 bases, and 11 bases lay between the germline ends. The CDR3 totals 14 residues.